Each of the 26 T cell receptor beta chains below was sequenced from the same sample in a study of shared clonotypes between healthy human individuals. The data were produced by immunoSEQ multiplex PCR, yet TCRdb's version contains in-frame clones alone and is incomplete. The table lists 450,000 to 600,000 clones, 70% to 80% of them singletons, with roughly 12% in the top ten. The sequenced sample consisted of PBMCs. Source of these receptors: a middle-aged woman in good health. Some clones in this sample may be carry-over from other donors' samples.

This sequence joins TRBV7-9 and TRBJ2-6; D is ambiguous. There are 18 residues in the CDR3. V lost 1 base to trimming and J lost 2 bases, with 15 bases between them. Germline CDR1 SEHNR, CDR2 FQNEAQ (reference sequence). The CDR3 DNA reads TGTGCCAGCAGCTTAGGTGGTAGCAGATCGGCTGGGGCCAACGTCCTGACTTTC. Amino acids: CASSLGGSRSAGANVLTF.

Regarding this clone: This CDR3 is also generated by other DNA sequences in the sample. The rearrangement joins TRBV5-1 to TRBJ1-1, with D perhaps TRBD1 (5 bases). The germline V and J ends were trimmed by 0 bases and 4 bases, with 10 bases remaining between them. CDR3 length: 14 amino acids. Germline CDR1 and CDR2: SGHRS and YFSETQ. The CDR3 protein is CASSLAGRGTEAFF. CDR3 nucleotides: TGCGCCAGCAGCTTGGCCGGGAGGGGCACTGAAGCTTTCTTT. Complete variable domain (other parts from reference TRBV5-1 and TRBJ1-1): KAGVTQTPRYLIKTRGQQVTLSCSPISGHRSVSWYQQTPGQGLQFLFEYFSETQRNKGNFPGRFSGRQFSNSRSEMNVSTLELGDSALYLCASSLAGRGTEAFFGQGTRLTVV.

The DNA for the CDR3 is TGTGCCAGCAGCTTAAGGGACCCGCGGGCTGACAATGAGCAGTTCTTC. Amino acids: CASSLRDPRADNEQFF. The genes are TRBV7-6 and TRBJ2-1; D tentatively reads TRBD1 or TRBD2 (5 bases each). CDR1 is SGHVS, CDR2 FNYEAQ, per germline. There are 16 residues in the CDR3. V was trimmed by 2 bases and J by 5 bases, leaving 16 bases between them.

A note on this clone: It is likely a read error: a sequence one base away is far more abundant. The rearrangement joins TRBV7-2 to TRBJ2-2; D is possibly TRBD1 (5 bases). The CDR3 has 15 amino acids. Looked up from germline, CDR1 is SGHTA and CDR2 is FQGNSA. The CDR3 nucleotides are TGTGCCCGCAGCCCCAGGGTGGGCGGCGCCGGGGAGCTGTTTTTT. Its translation: CARSPRVGGAGELFF.

The chain combines TRBV29-1 with TRBJ2-1, with TRBD2 identical over 14 bases. J gave up 0 bases and V 6 bases, and 4 bases lay outside the gene matches. The V gene's germline CDR1 is SQVTM and CDR2 ANQGSEA. The CDR3 spans 16 residues. The CDR3 loop reads CSVAGTSGSSYNEQFF. DNA of the CDR3: TGCAGCGTAGCCGGGACTAGCGGGAGCTCCTACAATGAGCAGTTCTTC.

CDR3 DNA: TGCGCCAGCAGCCCTAGGGAGACGGACTTCATAGGAACGCTGTTTTTT. This encodes CASSPRETDFIGTLFF. This chain uses TRBV5-1 with TRBJ1-4; no clear D gene. Germline loops: CDR1 SGHRS, CDR2 YFSETQ. V lost 4 bases to trimming and J lost 14 bases, with 27 bases between them. The CDR3 loop spans 16 amino acids.

This clone was found many times. The chain employs TRBV28 and TRBJ1-2, with no clear D. CDR1 and CDR2 from the germline V gene are MDHEN and SYDVKM. Trimming took off 3 bases at V and 5 bases at J, with 16 bases between the two ends. The CDR3 consists of 15 residues. DNA for the CDR3: TGTGCCAGCAGTTTTTCTTTAGGGCTGGAGTATGGCTACACCTTC. Protein product: CASSFSLGLEYGYTF.

V gene TRBV6-1 combines with J gene TRBJ1-1, with D unresolved. CDR3 size: 13 residues. With 6 bases removed from V and 5 bases from J, the gap between germline ends came to 13 bases. CDR1 is MNHNS, CDR2 SASEGT, per germline. CDR3 sequence reads: CASSPNMYTEAFF. The CDR3, as DNA: TGTGCCAGCAGCCCCAACATGTATACTGAAGCTTTCTTT.

To note about this clone: Other DNA variants within this sample encode the same CDR3. The chain has TRBV5-1 and TRBJ2-5; D gene uncertain. CDR3 length equals 13 residues. Trimming took off 4 bases at V and 3 bases at J, with 10 bases between the two ends. Germline CDR1 is SGHRS and CDR2 is YFSETQ. The DNA of the CDR3 is TGCGCCAGCAGCCCGGCCGGAGAAGAGACCCAGTACTTC. It translates to CASSPAGEETQYF.

The V call is TRBV28, the J call TRBJ1-1, with D hard to call. CDR3 length: 17 residues. Germline assignment: CDR1 MDHEN and CDR2 SYDVKM. Between the trimmed V and J ends, which lost 8 bases and 0 bases, there was a span of 22 bases. CDR3 region: CASHGPGRRRLNTEAFF. Here the CDR3 DNA reads TGTGCCAGCCACGGTCCCGGAAGGCGTCGGTTGAACACTGAAGCTTTCTTT.

The chain carries TRBV2 and TRBJ2-7, with a possible D match to TRBD1 (6 bases). Trimming left V 5 bases short and J 3 bases short, with 14 bases between. There are 14 residues in the CDR3. Germline CDR1 and CDR2: SNHLY and FYNNEI. CDR3 sequence reads: CASSFERQDYEQYF. CDR3 nucleotides: TGTGCCAGCAGTTTCGAACGACAGGACTACGAGCAGTACTTC.

The V call is TRBV5-6, the J call TRBJ2-2; 9 positions agree with TRBD1. From germline, CDR1 is SGHDT and CDR2 YYEEEE. The CDR3 is 15 amino acids. V shed 5 bases and J 4 bases; nucleotides not matched to a gene: 6. The CDR3 DNA is TGTGCCAGCAGACCGGACAGGGGAGTCACCGGGGAGCTGTTTTTT. Its protein is CASRPDRGVTGELFF. The full variable domain, with the rest looked up from reference TRBV5-6 and TRBJ2-2, is DAGVTQSPTHLIKTRGQQVTLRCSPKSGHDTVSWYQQALGQGPQFIFQYYEEEERQRGNFPDRFSGHQFPNYSSELNVNALLLGDSALYLCASRPDRGVTGELFFGEGSRLTVL.

The chain uses TRBV4-3 and TRBJ2-7, with TRBD2 matching 10 bases. This CDR3 spans 20 amino acids. J gave up 1 base and V 1 base, and 16 bases lay outside the gene matches. The germline V gene encodes CDR1 LGHNA and CDR2 YSLEER. For the CDR3, the DNA is TGCGCCAGCAGCCAAGCGGGAGGGGGGCTAGCGGGAGTTATTTCCTACGAGCAGTACTTC. It specifies CASSQAGGGLAGVISYEQYF.

About this clone itself: Other DNA sequences within the sample encode an identical CDR3. CDR3 DNA: TGTGCCAGCAGCGCTGACCCTTCTGGGGCCAACGTCCTGACTTTC. Protein sequence: CASSADPSGANVLTF. The chain is built from TRBV6-1 and TRBJ2-6, with D uncertain. This CDR3 comprises 15 residues. The V end lost 6 bases, the J end lost 1 base, and 10 bases lay between the germline ends. CDR1 is MNHNS, CDR2 SASEGT, per germline.

The chain couples TRBV7-8 to TRBJ2-5; 8 bases align to TRBD2. CDR1 is SGHVS, CDR2 FQNEAQ, per germline. The CDR3 totals 18 residues. The trim removed 2 bases at V and 5 bases at J, leaving 16 bases unmatched. DNA for the CDR3: TGTGCCAGCAGCTTAAGGTTCCCATTAGCGGGAAAGTGGGAGACCCAGTACTTC. Its translation is CASSLRFPLAGKWETQYF.

The genes are TRBV2 and TRBJ1-2; D uncertain. CDR3 length: 14 residues. The V end lost 0 bases, the J end lost 0 bases, and 5 bases lay between the germline ends. Germline-derived CDR1 and CDR2 are SNHLY and FYNNEI. Written as DNA, the CDR3 is TGTGCCAGCAGTGAAGCAGTGGCTAACTATGGCTACACCTTC. As protein: CASSEAVANYGYTF.

V and J are TRBV29-1 and TRBJ2-7; 12 bases are shared with TRBD1. The CDR3 runs 14 residues. Germline trimming cut 3 bases from V and 5 bases from J; bases unmatched to any gene: 5. CDR1 is SQVTM and CDR2 is ANQGSEA in the germline V gene. The CDR3 DNA is TGCAGCGTTGAGCCGGGACAGGGGGCGGACGAGCAGTACTTC. This encodes CSVEPGQGADEQYF.

With regard to this clone: One base away lies a much larger clone, so this may be a sequencing read error. V usage is TRBV4-1 and J usage is TRBJ2-3; possibly TRBD2 for D (5 bases). Per germline, CDR1 MGHRA and CDR2 YSYEKL. This CDR3 has 16 amino acids. The ends were cut back, 1 base at V and 8 bases at J, with 19 bases in the middle. The CDR3 DNA reads TGCGCCAGCAGCCAAGGTCCTTCGGTGGTAGGAGGTACGCAGTATTTT. It is translated as CASSQGPSVVGGTQYF.

The chain combines TRBV2 with TRBJ2-6; tentative D call: TRBD2 (5 bases). The CDR3 runs to 15 residues. From germline, CDR1 is SNHLY and CDR2 FYNNEI. The ends were cut back, 4 bases at V and 3 bases at J, with 10 bases in the middle. CDR3 residues: CASSVPGIGANVLTF. For the CDR3, the DNA is TGTGCCAGCAGTGTTCCCGGGATTGGGGCCAACGTCCTGACTTTC.

The chain uses TRBV30 and TRBJ1-3; D is ambiguous. This CDR3 region has 12 residues. V was trimmed by 2 bases and J by 4 bases, leaving 6 bases between them. CDR1 and CDR2 (germline): GTSNPN, SVGIG (reference sequence). CDR3 sequence (DNA): TGTGCCTGGAGTTACGCAGGAAACACCATATATTTT. It specifies CAWSYAGNTIYF. The variable domain in full, with the rest retrieved from reference TRBV30 and TRBJ1-3, is SQTIHQWPATLVQPVGSPLSLECTVEGTSNPNLYWYRQAAGRGLQLLFYSVGIGQISSEVPQNLSASRPQDRQFILSSKKLLLSDSGFYLCAWSYAGNTIYFGEGSWLTVV.

Regarding this clone: The sample carries other DNA sequences with the same CDR3. The rearrangement links TRBV7-9 to TRBJ2-5; no clear D gene. Germline CDR1 and CDR2: SEHNR and FQNEAQ (reference sequence). Between the trimmed V and J ends, which lost 2 bases and 2 bases, there was a span of 6 bases. The CDR3 is 13 residues long. In DNA, the CDR3 is TGTGCCAGCAGCTTAAGGCAGCAAGAGACCCAGTACTTC. This sequence encodes CASSLRQQETQYF.

V and J are TRBV28 and TRBJ2-1; 11 bases map to TRBD2. Germline V gives CDR1 MDHEN, CDR2 SYDVKM. The ends lost 5 bases at V and 6 bases at J; junction bases unmatched: 6. This CDR3 has 15 amino acids. The CDR3 DNA reads TGTGCCAGCAGTCCGGGACTAGCGGAACTCAATGAGCAGTTCTTC. Translating gives CASSPGLAELNEQFF.

This chain links TRBV11-2 with TRBJ2-1, with 14 bases identical to TRBD2. Trimming at V came to 4 bases and at J to 9 bases, leaving 2 bases not matched to a gene. The CDR3 length is 14 residues. Germline V gene sequence: CDR1 SGHAT, CDR2 FQNNGV. The CDR3 bases are TGTGCCAGCAGCTCGGGACTAGCGGGAGCTGAGCAGTTCTTC. It encodes CASSSGLAGAEQFF.

The table lists this clone with many counts. This rearrangement joins TRBV4-3 to TRBJ1-4; the D gene is possibly TRBD1 (5 bases). The V gene lost 3 bases and the J gene lost 3 bases, with 8 bases spanning the gap. CDR1 LGHNA and CDR2 YSLEER come from the germline V gene. CDR3 length equals 14 residues. The CDR3 coding sequence is TGCGCCAGCAGCCACGACAGTTCTAATGAAAAACTGTTTTTT. Translated, it gives CASSHDSSNEKLFF.

The V call is TRBV28, the J call TRBJ1-2; 10 bases are a match to TRBD1. CDR1 and CDR2 from the germline V gene are MDHEN and SYDVKM. J gave up 9 bases and V 4 bases, and 5 bases lay outside the gene matches. The CDR3 is 13 residues long. CDR3 DNA: TGTGCCAGCAGTTCCGGGACAGGGGATCGCTACACCTTC. Amino acids: CASSSGTGDRYTF.

This clone has more than one count but fewer than ten. J is TRBJ1-2 and V is TRBV2; D ambiguous. The CDR3 is made up of 12 amino acids. V lost 6 bases, J lost 4 bases, and 9 bases lay in between. CDR1 and CDR2 from the germline V gene are SNHLY and FYNNEI. The CDR3 region is CASRAASYGYTF. The CDR3 region has the DNA TGTGCCAGCAGAGCTGCAAGCTATGGCTACACCTTC.